The rows below give T cell receptor beta chains drawn from one sample of a study of cytomegalovirus exposure and HLA in healthy donors. Using immunoSEQ multiplex PCR, the repertoire was profiled, and TCRdb retains in-frame clones only, with some absent. The repertoire holds more than 300,000 clones, with just over 85% as singletons. Sample: PBMCs. The receptors stem from a woman younger than 35 in good health and CMV-seronegative. CDR3s include the opening cysteine and the closing phenylalanine or tryptophan. A D gene is named only where the DNA matches it firmly. Size is stated for part of the rows, as once, few or many counts, or as a class when the clone is expanded.

CDR3nt: TGTGCCAGCAGAACCATGATAAGCGGGACAGGGGGCGGTGAGCAGTTCTTC
CDR3aa: CASRTMISGTGGGEQFF
v_gene: TRBV27
j_gene: TRBJ2-1
abundance: NA
d_gene: TRBD1
len: 17

CDR3nt: TGTGCCAGCGCCTCTTCAGGGGGACCTGGAAACACCATATATTTT
CDR3aa: CASASSGGPGNTIYF
v_gene: TRBV27
j_gene: TRBJ1-3
abundance: NA
d_gene: TRBD1
len: 15

CDR3nt: TGTGCCAGCAGTTTGAGGGATCCCTACGAGCAGTACTTC
CDR3aa: CASSLRDPYEQYF
v_gene: TRBV27
j_gene: TRBJ2-7
abundance: NA
d_gene: NA
len: 13

CDR3nt: TGTGCCAGCAGCTTACTAGCGGGAGGCGAGCAGTACTTC
CDR3aa: CASSLLAGGEQYF
v_gene: TRBV7-3
j_gene: TRBJ2-7
abundance: few
d_gene: TRBD2
len: 13

CDR3nt: TGTGCCAGTAAGGCAGTCAAGGGGCTAGAAGAGTATCAGCCCCAGCATTTT
CDR3aa: CASKAVKGLEEYQPQHF
v_gene: TRBV19
j_gene: TRBJ1-5
abundance: once
d_gene: NA
len: 17

CDR3nt: TGTGCCAGCAGCGAGCGGGAGGGCCGGAAGGAGCAGTTCTTC
CDR3aa: CASSEREGRKEQFF
v_gene: TRBV9
j_gene: TRBJ2-1
abundance: NA
d_gene: TRBD2
len: 14

CDR3nt: TGCAGCGCCCCGGACAGGAAAAACACCGGGGAGCTGTTTTTT
CDR3aa: CSAPDRKNTGELFF
v_gene: TRBV29-1
j_gene: TRBJ2-2
abundance: NA
d_gene: TRBD1
len: 14

CDR3nt: TGCGCCAGCAGCCAAGAACCAGTACACTACGAGCAGTACTTC
CDR3aa: CASSQEPVHYEQYF
v_gene: TRBV4-1
j_gene: TRBJ2-7
abundance: few
d_gene: NA
len: 14

CDR3nt: TGTGCCAGCAGGTCCCAGGGGAGTGAAAAACTGTTTTTT
CDR3aa: CASRSQGSEKLFF
v_gene: TRBV7-8
j_gene: TRBJ1-4
abundance: NA
d_gene: NA
len: 13

CDR3nt: TGTGCCAGCAGTGAGGGGCAGCTGAACACTGAAGCTTTCTTT
CDR3aa: CASSEGQLNTEAFF
v_gene: TRBV6-1
j_gene: TRBJ1-1
abundance: NA
d_gene: NA
len: 14

CDR3nt: TGTGCCAGCAGTCAGAGGGACAGGGTCCAGTACTTC
CDR3aa: CASSQRDRVQYF
v_gene: TRBV6-5
j_gene: TRBJ2-5
abundance: once
d_gene: TRBD1
len: 12

CDR3nt: TGTGCCAGCACTCCCAGAGGGAACACTGAAGCTTTCTTT
CDR3aa: CASTPRGNTEAFF
v_gene: TRBV27
j_gene: TRBJ1-1
abundance: NA
d_gene: NA
len: 13

CDR3nt: TGTGCCATCAGCCCTAGCACTGGGGCCAACGTCCTGACTTTC
CDR3aa: CAISPSTGANVLTF
v_gene: TRBV10-3
j_gene: TRBJ2-6
abundance: few
d_gene: NA
len: 14

CDR3nt: TGTGCCAGCAGTTCGACAGGGGGCCCCTACGAGCAGTACTTC
CDR3aa: CASSSTGGPYEQYF
v_gene: TRBV27
j_gene: TRBJ2-7
abundance: NA
d_gene: TRBD1
len: 14

CDR3nt: TGTGCCATCTCCGAGATGGGCCAGGGGCATAAGTACTTC
CDR3aa: CAISEMGQGHKYF
v_gene: TRBV10-3
j_gene: TRBJ2-7
abundance: NA
d_gene: NA
len: 13

CDR3nt: TGCGCCAGCAGCCGCTCCTACGAGCAGTACTTC
CDR3aa: CASSRSYEQYF
v_gene: TRBV5-1
j_gene: TRBJ2-7
abundance: NA
d_gene: NA
len: 11

CDR3nt: TGTGCCAGCCGCCGGGACAGCTCTGGAAACACCATATATTTT
CDR3aa: CASRRDSSGNTIYF
v_gene: TRBV6-1
j_gene: TRBJ1-3
abundance: NA
d_gene: TRBD1
len: 14

CDR3nt: TGTGCCAGCAGCGCGCAGGGGAGGGACTATGGCTACACCTTC
CDR3aa: CASSAQGRDYGYTF
v_gene: TRBV9
j_gene: TRBJ1-2
abundance: NA
d_gene: NA
len: 14

CDR3nt: TGTGCCAGCAGGACAATGATAACCTACAATGAGCAGTTCTTC
CDR3aa: CASRTMITYNEQFF
v_gene: TRBV27
j_gene: TRBJ2-1
abundance: NA
d_gene: NA
len: 14

CDR3nt: TGTGCCAGCAGCTCCCTAAGTGTCGGCTCTGGAAACACCATATATTTT
CDR3aa: CASSSLSVGSGNTIYF
v_gene: TRBV7-9
j_gene: TRBJ1-3
abundance: NA
d_gene: NA
len: 16

CDR3nt: TGTGCCAGCAGTTCCCCCTCACTAGCGGGAGGAGGGTCCTACAATGAGCAGTTCTTC
CDR3aa: CASSSPSLAGGGSYNEQFF
v_gene: TRBV27
j_gene: TRBJ2-1
abundance: NA
d_gene: TRBD2
len: 19

CDR3nt: TGTGCCAGTAGTATGGCCCCCACTAGCGGGAGGGCCGGGGAGCTGTTTTTT
CDR3aa: CASSMAPTSGRAGELFF
v_gene: TRBV19
j_gene: TRBJ2-2
abundance: NA
d_gene: TRBD2
len: 17

CDR3nt: TGTGCCAGTAGTATACCGGGACAGCGAAACGGGGAGCTGTTTTTT
CDR3aa: CASSIPGQRNGELFF
v_gene: TRBV19
j_gene: TRBJ2-2
abundance: NA
d_gene: TRBD1
len: 15

CDR3nt: TGTGCCAGCAGTTCAAATGAAAAACTGTTTTTT
CDR3aa: CASSSNEKLFF
v_gene: TRBV28
j_gene: TRBJ1-4
abundance: NA
d_gene: NA
len: 11

CDR3nt: TGTGCCAGCCTAGGGGTAGGCACAGATACGCAGTATTTT
CDR3aa: CASLGVGTDTQYF
v_gene: TRBV6-5
j_gene: TRBJ2-3
abundance: NA
d_gene: NA
len: 13

CDR3nt: TGTGCCAGCCGCCAGTATAGCGGGGACACAGATACGCAGTATTTT
CDR3aa: CASRQYSGDTDTQYF
v_gene: TRBV19
j_gene: TRBJ2-3
abundance: NA
d_gene: TRBD2
len: 15

CDR3nt: TGTGCCAGCAGCGGAGGGGACAGGGTCACAAGGGAAAAACTGTTTTTT
CDR3aa: CASSGGDRVTREKLFF
v_gene: TRBV2
j_gene: TRBJ1-4
abundance: NA
d_gene: TRBD1
len: 16

CDR3nt: TGTGCCAGCAGTGAAGGGCTAGCGGGAGCATACGAGCAGTACTTC
CDR3aa: CASSEGLAGAYEQYF
v_gene: TRBV6-1
j_gene: TRBJ2-7
abundance: NA
d_gene: TRBD2
len: 15

CDR3nt: TGCGCCAGCAGCTTCGAGGGTCGACGCACCGGGGAGCTGTTTTTT
CDR3aa: CASSFEGRRTGELFF
v_gene: TRBV5-1
j_gene: TRBJ2-2
abundance: once
d_gene: NA
len: 15

CDR3nt: TGTGCCAGCAGCTTAGCCGGGACTAGCGGGAGGGCTGACGAGCAGTACTTC
CDR3aa: CASSLAGTSGRADEQYF
v_gene: TRBV7-9
j_gene: TRBJ2-7
abundance: NA
d_gene: TRBD2
len: 17

CDR3nt: TGTGCCAGCAGCTTATTAGTGACGAACACCGGGGAGCTGTTTTTT
CDR3aa: CASSLLVTNTGELFF
v_gene: TRBV7-2
j_gene: TRBJ2-2
abundance: NA
d_gene: NA
len: 15